This T cell receptor (beta chain) was obtained from a study of blood T cell repertoires in COVID-19. Study at large: Samples came from the United States, Italy and Spain, spanning acute and convalescent COVID-19. Sources were T cells, B-cell-depleted T cells, or PBMCs; the material itself was cDNA or gDNA.

Authors' data handling: By means of reference gene primer amplification, nucleated cell counts were estimated. Using immunoSEQ multiplex PCR, the repertoire was profiled, and TCRdb retains in-frame clones only, with some absent. That table supplies the V and J calls and clone size; D and trimming were determined from the DNA. The table has roughly 90,000 clones, around 87% seen once. The specimen sequenced was peripheral blood. The sequence was obtained from a man in his forties with acute or convalescent COVID-19.

In DNA form, the CDR3 reads TGTGCCAGCAGCCAAGATAGGGCGGGAACAGGCTATGGCTACACCTTC. Its translation: CASSQDRAGTGYGYTF. The chain carries TRBV14 and TRBJ1-2, with a possible D match to TRBD1 (5 bases). The ends were cut back, 0 bases at V and 4 bases at J, with 15 bases in the middle. Germline V gene lookup returns CDR1 SGHDN and CDR2 FVKESK. This CDR3 has 16 amino acids.